This record concerns one TCR beta chain sequence. This sample was included in a study of blood T cell repertoires in COVID-19. CDR1 is SNHLY and CDR2 is FYNNEI in the germline V gene. V was pared by 2 bases and J by 7 bases, with 10 bases of the junction left unmatched. The CDR3 has 17 residues. Authors' data handling: Estimation of nucleated cell counts relied on the amplification of reference gene primers. TCRdb's table, derived via immunoSEQ multiplex PCR, lists solely in-frame clones and lacks some. V and J calls and clone size are copied from that table; D and trimming were computed from the DNA. The sample includes a few hundred thousand clones, more than 85% of them seen just once.

The sequenced sample consisted of peripheral blood. The chain employs TRBV2 and TRBJ2-2; TRBD2 aligns across 10 bases. This sequence was found in a person aged 18-35 years with COVID-19, enrolled during active disease. CDR3 DNA sequence: TGTGCCAGCAGTGAAAGTATAACTAGCGGGATGGGCGGGGAGCTGTTTTTT. It codes for CASSESITSGMGGELFF.